This is a list of T cell receptor beta chains from one sample in a study of cytomegalovirus exposure and HLA in healthy donors. TCRdb's table, derived via immunoSEQ multiplex PCR, lists solely in-frame clones and lacks some. Of roughly 150,000 clones in the sample, 76% are singletons; the top ten hold approximately 2%. Source material: PBMCs. The origin of the receptors is a woman between 40 and 55 years old in good health and CMV-seronegative. Both conserved end residues are part of each CDR3. D genes are given only for firm matches. A clone size is listed for some rows: how often the clone was seen (once, few, many), or a class if it is expanded.

TRBJ2-7	TRBD2	TRBV2	NA	TGTGCCAGCAGTGAACCCCTAGCGGGGGAAGACTACGAGCAGTACTTC	CASSEPLAGEDYEQYF
TRBJ2-3	NA	TRBV7-9	NA	TGTGCCAGCAGCTCCCTAGTGAACCCTACCGCAGATACGCAGTATTTT	CASSSLVNPTADTQYF
TRBJ1-1	NA	TRBV10-3	few	TGTGCCATCAGTGAGTCGAGGAGGTCTCCCATGAACACTGAAGCTTTCTTT	CAISESRRSPMNTEAFF
TRBJ2-5	TRBD2	TRBV7-6	NA	TGTGCCAGCAGCTTAGGCCCGGGGCTAGCGGACCAAGAGACCCAGTACTTC	CASSLGPGLADQETQYF
TRBJ1-1	NA	TRBV5-1	few	TGCGCCAGCAGCTTACAGGGGAACACTGAAGCTTTCTTT	CASSLQGNTEAFF
TRBJ2-1	TRBD2	TRBV10-3	NA	TGTGCCACGAGAGGACTAGCGGGGTCTGACGGGTCCTACAATGAGCAGTTCTTC	CATRGLAGSDGSYNEQFF
TRBJ1-1	TRBD1	TRBV18	NA	TGTGCCAGCTCCCCCGCTACTTATACAGGGGGCAGTGAAGCTTTCTTT	CASSPATYTGGSEAFF
TRBJ1-6	TRBD1	TRBV6-1	NA	TGTGCCAGCAGTGATTTTCAGGGGGCAAATTCACCCCTCCACTTT	CASSDFQGANSPLHF
TRBJ1-1	NA	TRBV19	NA	TGTGCCAGTAGTATGACCGGGGGAAACACTGAAGCTTTCTTT	CASSMTGGNTEAFF
TRBJ2-7	TRBD2	TRBV5-4	few	TGTGCCAGCAGCCTCCGGACTAGCGGGGGGCCCGAGCAGTACTTC	CASSLRTSGGPEQYF
TRBJ2-7	TRBD2	TRBV19	NA	TGTGCCAGTAGTATCTTAGCGGGAGTAAGTGAGCAGTACTTC	CASSILAGVSEQYF
TRBJ2-5	NA	TRBV11-2	NA	TGTGCCAGCAGCGCCGCGAGCTTGCGTCAAGAGACCCAGTACTTC	CASSAASLRQETQYF
TRBJ2-1	NA	TRBV6-5	NA	TGTGCCAGCAGTTACTCCGGCGGGTCGGGATACAATGAGCAGTTCTTC	CASSYSGGSGYNEQFF
TRBJ1-4	TRBD1	TRBV7-9	NA	TGTGCCAGCAGCCGTTTCCGGACAGGGGGTAATGAAAAACTGTTTTTT	CASSRFRTGGNEKLFF